The 23 T cell receptor beta chains listed next were all sequenced from one sample in a study of patients and donors after allogeneic stem cell transplantation (TCRdb year 2020). Library method: RT-PCR. Sequencing was performed on a NextSeq 550. Using fastp at Q25 and MiXCR, TCRdb reprocessed the public reads and kept productive beta chains. Identical CDR3 proteins give one entry, which carries the most common genes and DNA. The table for this sample lists a few hundred thousand distinct CDR3 sequences; around two fifths of them were counted only once. The top ten constitute around a tenth of the sample. The sequenced sample consisted of blood, either unsorted or a sorted T cell fraction (not recorded which). The receptors here all came from a human donor who was either an allogeneic HSCT recipient or a stem cell or donor lymphocyte infusion donor (not recorded which). It is not recorded whose cells these are; they may come from a transplant donor.

The V and J genes are TRBV27 and TRBJ1-2, with a weak D call TRBD1 (5 bases). The V gene lost 5 bases and the J gene lost 4 bases, with 14 bases spanning the gap. The CDR3 is made up of 14 amino acids. CDR1 is MNHEY, CDR2 SMNVEV, per germline (reference sequence). The CDR3 region has the DNA TGTGCCAGCAGTAAGGGGCCAGTAGGCTATGGCTACACCTTC. Translated, it gives CASSKGPVGYGYTF.

This clonotype occurred a few times. V is TRBV12-3 or TRBV12-4 and J is TRBJ1-5; D gene uncertain. The germline V and J ends were trimmed by 5 bases and 9 bases, with 17 bases remaining between them. CDR3 length: 14 amino acids. CDR3 nucleotide sequence: TGTGCCAGCAGTAGGACGGTTCTGACGAGGCCCCAGCATTTT. Protein: CASSRTVLTRPQHF.

This clonotype was counted a few times. The J gene is TRBJ1-1, the V gene TRBV7-9; possibly TRBD1 for D (6 bases). This CDR3 has 15 amino acids. Germline CDR1 reads SEHNR; CDR2 reads FQNEAQ (reference sequence). V was trimmed by 2 bases and J by 5 bases, leaving 15 bases between them. CDR3 in amino acids: CASSLTVQGGTEAFF. The CDR3 bases are TGTGCCAGCAGCTTAACCGTACAGGGTGGAACTGAAGCTTTCTTT.

This clonotype was picked up a small number of times. This chain connects TRBV29-1 to TRBJ1-3, with D possibly matching TRBD1 (6 bases). CDR1 SQVTM and CDR2 ANQGSEA come from the germline V gene. The CDR3 runs to 12 residues. Trimming removed 0 bases from V and 12 bases from J, with 12 bases in between. Written as DNA, the CDR3 is TGCAGCGTTGAAGAGTGGGACACCGTCATATATTTT. This encodes CSVEEWDTVIYF.

CDR3 sequence reads: CASSPNRTRNQPQHF. As DNA, the CDR3 is TGTGCCAGCAGTCCAAACAGGACGCGCAATCAGCCCCAGCATTTT. The J gene is TRBJ1-5, the V gene TRBV12-3 or TRBV12-4, with a weak D call TRBD1 (5 bases). V was cut by 5 bases and J by 2 bases, with 13 bases left in between. The CDR3 is 15 amino acids.

The chain couples TRBV24-1 to TRBJ1-2; D remains unclear. Germline V lookup: CDR1 KGHDR, CDR2 SFDVKD. The CDR3 loop spans 12 amino acids. V lost 3 bases, J lost 8 bases, and 9 bases lay in between. DNA of the CDR3: TGTGCCACCAGTGATCCCCTCGGCGGCTACACCTTC. Translating gives CATSDPLGGYTF.

V and J are TRBV7-9 and TRBJ1-3; TRBD1 is a possible D gene (6 bases). V gave up 2 bases and J gave up 0 bases, with 20 bases separating them. Per the germline V gene, CDR1 is SEHNR and CDR2 is FQNEAQ (reference sequence). This CDR3 contains 19 residues. The CDR3 protein is CASSLPLSRTARSGNTIYF. The CDR3 bases are TGTGCCAGCAGCTTACCACTCTCACGGACAGCTCGCTCTGGAAACACCATATATTTT.

This clonotype is a singleton in its sample. This rearrangement joins TRBV6-5 to TRBJ2-7; D not certain. Germline CDR1 and CDR2: MNHEY and SVGAGI. Trimming removed 2 bases at V and 2 bases at J, with 10 bases between. The CDR3 length is 14 residues. The CDR3 loop is CASSYDRATYEQYF. The CDR3 DNA sequence: TGTGCCAGCAGTTACGATAGGGCCACCTACGAGCAGTACTTC.

This clonotype was seen more than once but under ten times. V is TRBV7-9 and J is TRBJ1-1; TRBD1 might be the D (5 bases). The germline gives CDR1 SEHNR, CDR2 FQNEAQ (reference sequence). The CDR3 contains 14 residues. The V gene lost 4 bases and the J gene lost 5 bases, with 14 bases spanning the gap. Written as DNA, the CDR3 is TGTGCCAGCAGCTCGACCAGGGATTGGACTGAAGCTTTCTTT. Its protein is CASSSTRDWTEAFF.

This clonotype was recorded once. This chain links TRBV4-2 with TRBJ2-5; possible D gene TRBD1, 5 bases. Between the trimmed V and J ends, which lost 3 bases and 0 bases, there was a span of 8 bases. Germline loops: CDR1 LGHNA, CDR2 YNFKEQ. This CDR3 has 14 amino acids. The CDR3 is CASSHLTDQETQYF. DNA of the CDR3: TGTGCCAGCAGCCACTTGACAGACCAAGAGACCCAGTACTTC.

This clonotype came up a few times. The chain recombines TRBV27 with TRBJ1-2, with 9 bases lining up with TRBD1. The germline V gene has CDR1 MNHEY and CDR2 SMNVEV (reference sequence). Losses at the gene ends were 0 bases for V and 3 bases for J; bases not matched to a gene: 2. The CDR3 loop spans 15 amino acids. In DNA, the CDR3 is TGTGCCAGCAGTTTATCGACAGGGGGGTACTATGGCTACACCTTC. Its translation is CASSLSTGGYYGYTF.

The sample holds a few counts of this clonotype. The chain joins TRBV4-3 to TRBJ1-2; tentative D call: TRBD1 (5 bases). V was clipped by 0 bases and J by 5 bases, with 16 bases between them. The germline gives CDR1 LGHNA, CDR2 YSLEER. This CDR3 has 16 amino acids. The CDR3 coding sequence is TGCGCCAGCAGCCAAGATTTAGGCGACAGACTATATGGCTACACCTTC. Translated: CASSQDLGDRLYGYTF.

Concerning this clonotype: A much larger clone sits a single nucleotide away, making a read error possible. The rearrangement links TRBV7-3 to TRBJ1-1, with D perhaps TRBD1 (5 bases). Trimming pared 5 bases from V and 1 base from J, leaving 8 bases between. This CDR3 region has 13 residues. CDR1 is SGHTA, CDR2 FQGTGA, per germline. CDR3 sequence (DNA): TGTGCCAGCAGCATCGACAGGAACACTGAAGCTTTCTTT. Protein: CASSIDRNTEAFF.

V gene TRBV3-1 combines with J gene TRBJ2-1; 7 bases agree with TRBD2. V shed 7 bases and J 0 bases; nucleotides not matched to a gene: 9. This CDR3 contains 16 residues. Germline CDR1 is LGHDT and CDR2 is YNNKEL (reference sequence). CDR3 nucleotides: TGTGCCAGCACCCTTGGGGGGGGGAGCTCCTACAATGAGCAGTTCTTC. Its protein is CASTLGGGSSYNEQFF.

The chain uses TRBV5-5 and TRBJ2-3; 7 bases fit TRBD1. The germline V gene has CDR1 SGHKS and CDR2 YYEKEE (reference sequence). CDR3 length equals 16 residues. Trimming removed 0 bases from V and 1 base from J; junction bases left unmatched: 5. The CDR3 DNA is TGTGCCAGCAGCTTGGGACAGGGCTTAGGCACAGATACGCAGTATTTT. This codes for CASSLGQGLGTDTQYF.

The table lists this clonotype with a few counts. The V and J genes are TRBV27 and TRBJ1-2, with a possible D match to TRBD1 (5 bases). The ends were cut back, 1 base at V and 4 bases at J, with 7 bases in the middle. CDR1 is MNHEY and CDR2 is SMNVEV in the germline V gene (reference sequence). The CDR3 totals 13 residues. This CDR3 is CASSLFGGYGYTF. Written as DNA, the CDR3 is TGTGCCAGCAGTTTATTCGGGGGCTATGGCTACACCTTC.

The V and J genes are TRBV7-9 and TRBJ2-3, with D hard to call. Germline V CDR1 and CDR2: SEHNR, FQNEAQ (reference sequence). The CDR3 spans 12 residues. Trimming pared 5 bases from V and 5 bases from J, leaving 8 bases between. The CDR3 is CASSPTLDTQYF. In nucleotides, the CDR3 is TGTGCCAGCAGCCCTACATTAGATACGCAGTATTTT.

This chain connects TRBV6-6 to TRBJ1-6, with D perhaps TRBD1 (6 bases). The germline V gene encodes CDR1 MNHNY and CDR2 SVGAGI (reference sequence). This CDR3 has 14 amino acids. Trimming shortened V by 5 bases and J by 14 bases, and 19 bases separated the two germline ends. The CDR3 reads CASSHRDILGSLHF. CDR3 sequence (DNA): TGTGCCAGCAGTCACCGGGACATCCTAGGTTCCCTCCACTTT.

This clonotype was seen once. The V gene is TRBV4-2, the J gene TRBJ2-7; no clear D. V was trimmed by 0 bases and J by 2 bases, leaving 11 bases between them. Germline V gene lookup returns CDR1 LGHNA and CDR2 YNFKEQ. The CDR3 loop spans 15 amino acids. CDR3 coding DNA: TGTGCCAGCAGCCAAGACTGGTCAGAGGCCTACGAGCAGTACTTC. Translating it yields CASSQDWSEAYEQYF.

This clonotype was seen a handful of times. This chain joins TRBV28 and TRBJ1-5, with a possible D match to TRBD1 (6 bases). Germline V gives CDR1 MDHEN, CDR2 SYDVKM. V gave up 6 bases and J gave up 7 bases, with 19 bases separating them. The CDR3 extends over 15 amino acids. Here the CDR3 reads CASRIRGGLGQPQHF. The CDR3 bases are TGTGCCAGCAGGATCCGGGGGGGGCTAGGCCAGCCCCAGCATTTT.

Only a few counts were recorded for this clonotype. The chain has TRBV3-1 and TRBJ2-3, with 10 bases matching TRBD2. Germline V CDR1 and CDR2: LGHDT, YNNKEL (reference sequence). The CDR3 extends over 16 amino acids. V was pared by 4 bases and J by 2 bases, with 6 bases of the junction left unmatched. CDR3 sequence reads: CASSRLAGGLTDTQYF. In nucleotides, the CDR3 is TGTGCCAGCAGCCGTTTAGCGGGGGGCCTCACAGATACGCAGTATTTT.

This chain uses TRBV15 with TRBJ1-5, with TRBD1 matching over 9 bases. The trim removed 3 bases at V and 4 bases at J, leaving 1 base unmatched. The CDR3 contains 14 residues. Germline CDR1 and CDR2: LNHNV and YYDKDF (reference sequence). CDR3 residues: CATSSDRGNQPQHF. CDR3 sequence (DNA): TGTGCCACCAGCAGCGACAGGGGGAATCAGCCCCAGCATTTT.

Concerning this clonotype: Germline is not matched at one junction end, which may reflect a read error. The CDR3 region has the DNA TGCAGTGTTAGAAACAACCGGGACCGGGCGCCCTACGAGCAGTACTTC. Translating it yields CSVRNNRDRAPYEQYF. The V and J genes are TRBV20-1 and TRBJ2-7, with D possibly being TRBD1 or TRBD2 (5 bases each). The CDR3 runs to 16 residues. Germline CDR1 DFQATT, CDR2 SNEGSKA (reference sequence).